This T cell receptor beta chain was sequenced in a study of regulatory T cells in long-lasting Graves disease (dated by TCRdb to the early 2020s). Background for the entire study: Newly diagnosed Graves' disease patients had taken antithyroid drugs for less than 3 months. Peripheral blood TCR sequencing and RNA sequencing compared persistent Graves' disease patients with newly diagnosed Graves' disease patients. The study was conducted in China and was registered as a clinical trial. TCR sequencing covered around 13 persistent and approximately 20 newly diagnosed Graves' disease patients, 33 samples in total.

The sample's time point label, in plain terms: newly diagnosed GD, antithyroid drugs for less than 3 months. For both TCR sequencing and RNA sequencing, RNA was extracted from PBMCs using TRIzol. The diagnosis of Graves' disease followed American Thyroid Association guidelines. Patients were recruited from an endocrinology department in Xi'an, China. From each patient, around 9.3 milliliters of peripheral blood was collected into an EDTA anticoagulant tube. PBMCs were isolated by Ficoll Paque Plus density gradient separation without further T cell sorting. An Agilent 2100 Bioanalyzer and agarose gel were used to assess RNA quality, and a NanoDrop 2000 was used to measure RNA concentration. Library creation used multiplex PCR. This sample was sequenced with an Illumina HiSeq 4000. To build TCR beta libraries, CDR3 regions were amplified by Arm-PCR using iRepertoire HTBI primers. Before sequencing, the PCR products underwent gel purification. The source study handled its data this way. Across samples, 60 to 70 TRBV and 15 or so TRBJ segments were identified and used for gene usage analysis of CDR3 amino acid clonotypes. COPE and FqMerger were used to merge filtered high-quality paired reads into contigs. BLAST was used to align contigs to the IMGT TRBV, TRBD and TRBJ reference genes, and CDR3 was defined following IMGT. Clonotypes above 0.1% frequency were classified as highly expanded clones. Shannon entropy was used to measure repertoire diversity, and the Gini coefficient was used to measure V-J evenness. Public clonotypes were defined as clonotypes shared by more than one individual. TCRdb applied fastp at Q25 and MiXCR to the public reads, then kept only in-frame beta chains. A single entry per CDR3 protein holds the most common genes and DNA from its merged rows. Clone size and V and J calls follow TCRdb, not the original study. This sample gives around 420,000 distinct CDR3 sequences in total; 15% of them show up just once. Jointly, the top ten make up around a fifth of the sample.

The CDR3 spans 14 residues, from the cysteine through the phenylalanine. Just the 42-base CDR3 DNA is kept, in frame starting at base 1. The germline V gene (reference sequence) provides CDR1 SEHNR and CDR2 FQNEAQ. The paper as a whole reports these results and caveats: Preferential use of TRBV28, TRBJ1-2 and TRBJ2-5 was observed in persistent disease, whereas TRBV20-1 and TRBJ2-1 were favored in newly diagnosed disease. The small sample size was acknowledged by the authors as a limitation that may reduce accuracy. Because the primary lesion, thyroid tissue, could not be accessed, the study looked at peripheral blood alone. Sequencing and analysis were restricted to the TCR beta chain. Compared with newly diagnosed patients, patients with persistent Graves' disease had lower TCR Shannon entropy and fewer highly expanded clones, which suggests clonal expansion. More public clonotypes were shared among persistent patients (over 2,500) than among newly diagnosed patients (roughly 1,000).

As concerns this clonotype: Its recognized antigen is unknown. A junction boundary mismatches the germline segment, possibly from a read error.

The receptor's source is a female donor with Graves disease. Specimen: peripheral blood mononuclear cells (PBMCs), collected at new diagnosis, from a patient treated with antithyroid drugs. The V and J segments used are TRBV7-9 and TRBJ2-2, with a tentative D call of TRBD1 or TRBD2, each matching 5 bases. The CDR3 is CASSLLTGPGELSF. In nucleotides, the sequence is TGTGCCAGCAGCCTACTGACGGGGCCCGGGGAGCTGTCTTTT.